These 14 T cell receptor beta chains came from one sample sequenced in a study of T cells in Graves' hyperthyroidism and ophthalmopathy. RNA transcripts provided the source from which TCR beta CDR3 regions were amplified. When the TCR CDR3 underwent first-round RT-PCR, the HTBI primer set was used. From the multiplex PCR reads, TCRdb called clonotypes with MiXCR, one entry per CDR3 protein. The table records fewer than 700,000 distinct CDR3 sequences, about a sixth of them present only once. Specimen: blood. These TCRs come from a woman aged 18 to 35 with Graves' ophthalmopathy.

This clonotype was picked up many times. The CDR3 here is CAWNGQKHQPQHF. CDR3 nucleotide sequence: TGTGCCTGGAACGGGCAGAAGCATCAGCCCCAGCATTTT. The chain recombines TRBV30 with TRBJ1-5, with D uncertain. Germline CDR1 GTSNPN, CDR2 SVGIG (reference sequence). This CDR3 contains 13 residues. Trimming removed 4 bases from V and 5 bases from J, with 12 bases in between. Full variable domain (remainder filled in from reference TRBV30 and TRBJ1-5): SQTIHQWPATLVQPVGSPLSLECTVEGTSNPNLYWYRQAAGRGLQLLFYSVGIGQISSEVPQNLSASRPQDRQFILSSKKLLLSDSGFYLCAWNGQKHQPQHFGDGTRLSIL.

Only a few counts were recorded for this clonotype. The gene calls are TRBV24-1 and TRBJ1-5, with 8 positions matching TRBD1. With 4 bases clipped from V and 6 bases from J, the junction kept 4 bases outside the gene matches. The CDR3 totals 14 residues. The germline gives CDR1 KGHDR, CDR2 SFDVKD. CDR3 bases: TGTGCCACCAGTGACGGGACAGGTCTTCAGCCCCAGCATTTT. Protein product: CATSDGTGLQPQHF.

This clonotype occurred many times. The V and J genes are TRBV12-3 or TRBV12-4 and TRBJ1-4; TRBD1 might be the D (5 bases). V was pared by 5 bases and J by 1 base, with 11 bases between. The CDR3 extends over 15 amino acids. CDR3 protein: CASSQQGRTNEKLFF. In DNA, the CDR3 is TGTGCCAGCAGTCAGCAGGGCAGAACTAATGAAAAACTGTTTTTT.

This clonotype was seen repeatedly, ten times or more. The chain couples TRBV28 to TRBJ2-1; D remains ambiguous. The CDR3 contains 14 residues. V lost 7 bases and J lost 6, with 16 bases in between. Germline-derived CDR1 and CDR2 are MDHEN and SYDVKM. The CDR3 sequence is CASKETKMVNEQFF. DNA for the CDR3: TGTGCCAGCAAGGAGACGAAGATGGTCAATGAGCAGTTCTTC.

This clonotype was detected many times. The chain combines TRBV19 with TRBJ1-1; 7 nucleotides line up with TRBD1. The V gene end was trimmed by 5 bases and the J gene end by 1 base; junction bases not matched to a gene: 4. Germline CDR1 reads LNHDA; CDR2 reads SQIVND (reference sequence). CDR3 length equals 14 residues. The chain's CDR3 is CASSLDRRNTEAFF. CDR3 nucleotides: TGTGCCAGTAGTTTGGACAGGCGGAACACTGAAGCTTTCTTT.

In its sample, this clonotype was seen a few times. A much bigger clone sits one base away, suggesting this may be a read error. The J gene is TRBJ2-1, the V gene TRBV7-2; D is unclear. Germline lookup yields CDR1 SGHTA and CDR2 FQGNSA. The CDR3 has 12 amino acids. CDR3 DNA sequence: TGTGCCAGCGGCTTAGAGAGACTGCAGCAGTTCTTC. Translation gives CASGLERLQQFF.

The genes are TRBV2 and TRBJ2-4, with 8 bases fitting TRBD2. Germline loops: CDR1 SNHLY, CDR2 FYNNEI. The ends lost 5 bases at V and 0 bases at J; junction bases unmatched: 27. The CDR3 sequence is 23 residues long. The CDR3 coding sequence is TGTGCCAGCAGTCATACAGAGGCTGGCGATGAGGAGCGGGGGCGACTAGCCAAAAACATTCAGTACTTC. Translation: CASSHTEAGDEERGRLAKNIQYF. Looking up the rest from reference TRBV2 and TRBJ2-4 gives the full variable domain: EPEVTQTPSHQVTQMGQEVILRCVPISNHLYFYWYRQILGQKVEFLVSFYNNEISEKSEIFDDQFSVERPDGSNFTLKIRSTKLEDSAMYFCASSHTEAGDEERGRLAKNIQYFGAGTRLSVL.

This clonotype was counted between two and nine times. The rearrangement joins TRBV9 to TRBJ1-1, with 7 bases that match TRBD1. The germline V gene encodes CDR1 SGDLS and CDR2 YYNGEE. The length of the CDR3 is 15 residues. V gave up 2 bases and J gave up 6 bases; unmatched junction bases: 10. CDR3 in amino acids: CASSVWGGGSAEAFF. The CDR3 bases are TGTGCCAGCAGCGTTTGGGGAGGGGGCTCCGCTGAAGCTTTCTTT.

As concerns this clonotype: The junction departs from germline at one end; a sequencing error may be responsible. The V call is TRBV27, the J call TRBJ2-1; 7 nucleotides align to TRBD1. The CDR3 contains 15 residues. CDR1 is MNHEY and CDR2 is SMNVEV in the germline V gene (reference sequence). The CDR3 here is CASSLGTVSYSEQFF. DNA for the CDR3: TGTGCCAGCAGTTTGGGGACAGTCTCCTACAGTGAGCAGTTCTTC.

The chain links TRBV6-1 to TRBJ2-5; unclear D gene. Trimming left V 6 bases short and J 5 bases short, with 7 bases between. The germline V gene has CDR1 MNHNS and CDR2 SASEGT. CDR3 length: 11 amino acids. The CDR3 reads CASRLRETQYF. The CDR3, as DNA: TGTGCCAGCAGACTAAGGGAGACCCAGTACTTC.

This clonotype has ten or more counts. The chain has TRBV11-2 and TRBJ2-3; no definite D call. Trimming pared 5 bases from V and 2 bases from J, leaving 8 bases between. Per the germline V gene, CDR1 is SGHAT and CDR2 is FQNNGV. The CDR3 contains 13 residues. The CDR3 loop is CASSPRTTDTQYF. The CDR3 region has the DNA TGTGCCAGCAGCCCCCGGACCACAGATACGCAGTATTTT.

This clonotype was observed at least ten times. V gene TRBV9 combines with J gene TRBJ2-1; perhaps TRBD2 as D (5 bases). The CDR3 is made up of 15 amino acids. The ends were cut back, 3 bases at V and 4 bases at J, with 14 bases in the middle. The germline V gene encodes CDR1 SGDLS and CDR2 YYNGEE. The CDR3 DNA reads TGTGCCAGCAGCGCCTCGAGGACTGCGTACAATGAGCAGTTCTTC. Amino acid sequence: CASSASRTAYNEQFF.

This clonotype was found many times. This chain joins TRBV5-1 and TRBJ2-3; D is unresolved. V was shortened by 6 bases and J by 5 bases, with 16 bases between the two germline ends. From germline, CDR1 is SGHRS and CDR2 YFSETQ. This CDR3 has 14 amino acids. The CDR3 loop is CASMGSNNVDTQYF. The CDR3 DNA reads TGCGCCAGCATGGGATCAAACAACGTAGATACGCAGTATTTT. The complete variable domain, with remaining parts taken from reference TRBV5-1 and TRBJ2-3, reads KAGVTQTPRYLIKTRGQQVTLSCSPISGHRSVSWYQQTPGQGLQFLFEYFSETQRNKGNFPGRFSGRQFSNSRSEMNVSTLELGDSALYLCASMGSNNVDTQYFGPGTRLTVL.

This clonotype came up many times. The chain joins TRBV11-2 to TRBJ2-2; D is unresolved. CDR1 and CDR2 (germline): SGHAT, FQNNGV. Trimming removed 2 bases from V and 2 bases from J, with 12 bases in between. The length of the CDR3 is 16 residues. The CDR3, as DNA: TGTGCCAGCAGCTTACCTACTGCCGGAAACACCGGGGAGCTGTTTTTT. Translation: CASSLPTAGNTGELFF.